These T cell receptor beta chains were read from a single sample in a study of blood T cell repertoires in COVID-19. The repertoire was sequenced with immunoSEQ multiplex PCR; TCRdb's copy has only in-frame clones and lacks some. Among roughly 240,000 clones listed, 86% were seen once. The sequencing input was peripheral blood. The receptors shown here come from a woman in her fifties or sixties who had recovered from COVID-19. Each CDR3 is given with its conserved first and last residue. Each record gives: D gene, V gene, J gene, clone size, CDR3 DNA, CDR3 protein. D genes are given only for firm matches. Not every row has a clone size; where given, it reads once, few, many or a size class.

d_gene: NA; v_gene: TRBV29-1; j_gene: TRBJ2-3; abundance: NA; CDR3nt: TGCAGCGTTGGAGTGACGGCGGGCTCCAGATCAGATACGCAGTATTTT; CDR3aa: CSVGVTAGSRSDTQYF
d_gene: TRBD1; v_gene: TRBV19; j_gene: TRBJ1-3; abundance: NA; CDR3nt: TGTGCCAGTAGCCGGGACAGCCCCACTCCCTCGGGAGGAAACACCATATATTTT; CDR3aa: CASSRDSPTPSGGNTIYF
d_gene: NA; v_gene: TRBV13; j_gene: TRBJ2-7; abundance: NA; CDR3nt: TGTGCCAGCGGAAGGACAGGGAGGGGGTCCTACGAGCAGTACTTC; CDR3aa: CASGRTGRGSYEQYF
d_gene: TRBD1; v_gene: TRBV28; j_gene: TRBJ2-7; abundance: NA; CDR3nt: TGTGCCAGCAGCTCACAGGGGCCTCGATTCGAGCAGTACTTC; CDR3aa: CASSSQGPRFEQYF
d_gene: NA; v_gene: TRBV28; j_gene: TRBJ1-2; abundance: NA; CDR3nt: TGTGCCAGCAGTTATGGGGGAGGGAGGGGGTACCATGGCTACACCTTC; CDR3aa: CASSYGGGRGYHGYTF
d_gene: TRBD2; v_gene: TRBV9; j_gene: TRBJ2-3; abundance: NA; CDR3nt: TGTGCCAGCAGCCCGTGGAGCGGGGGTGCTAGCACAGATACGCAGTATTTT; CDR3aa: CASSPWSGGASTDTQYF
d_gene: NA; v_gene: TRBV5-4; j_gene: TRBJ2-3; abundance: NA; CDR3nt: TGTGCCAGCAGCTGGGGAGACTTGGGAGATACGCAGTATTTT; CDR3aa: CASSWGDLGDTQYF
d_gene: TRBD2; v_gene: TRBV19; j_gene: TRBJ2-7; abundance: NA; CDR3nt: TGTGCCAGTAGCACACCGGGGGGGGTCTCCTACGAGCAGTACTTC; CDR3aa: CASSTPGGVSYEQYF
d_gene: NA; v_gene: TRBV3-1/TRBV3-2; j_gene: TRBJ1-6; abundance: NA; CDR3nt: TGTGCCAGCAGCCAAGGACAGCCCCTCCACTTT; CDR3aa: CASSQGQPLHF
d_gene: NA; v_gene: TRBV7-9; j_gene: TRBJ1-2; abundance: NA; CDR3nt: TGTGCCAGCAGCTTAAGCGTTATTTCTAACTATGGCTACACCTTC; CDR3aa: CASSLSVISNYGYTF
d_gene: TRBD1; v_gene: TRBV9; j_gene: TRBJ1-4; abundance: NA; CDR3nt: TGTGCCAGCAGCGTAGCCACAGGGGTCGGGTTCGATGAAAAACTGTTTTTT; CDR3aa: CASSVATGVGFDEKLFF
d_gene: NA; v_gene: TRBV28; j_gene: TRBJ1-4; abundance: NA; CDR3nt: TGTGCCAGCAGTTTTAACGGGGGACGCGAAAAACTGTTTTTT; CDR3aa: CASSFNGGREKLFF
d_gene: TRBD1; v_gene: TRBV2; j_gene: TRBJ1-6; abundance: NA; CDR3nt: TGTGCCAGCAGATGGACAGGGGGGAATTCACCCCTCCACTTT; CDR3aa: CASRWTGGNSPLHF
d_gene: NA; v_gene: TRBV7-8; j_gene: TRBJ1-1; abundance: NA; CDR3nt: TGTGCCAGCATTCCAGGGAACTTGAACACTGAAGCTTTCTTT; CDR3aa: CASIPGNLNTEAFF
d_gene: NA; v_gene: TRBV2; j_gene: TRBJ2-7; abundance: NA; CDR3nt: TGTGCCAGCAGTGAAGGGGAGGCCGAGTACTTC; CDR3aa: CASSEGEAEYF
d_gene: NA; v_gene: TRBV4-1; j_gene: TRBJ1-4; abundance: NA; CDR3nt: TGCGCCAGCAGCCCGCTTCATGGGGGTGGGGGGGAAAAACTGTTTTTT; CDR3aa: CASSPLHGGGGEKLFF
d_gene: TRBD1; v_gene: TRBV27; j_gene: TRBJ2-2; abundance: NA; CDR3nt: TGTGCCAGCAGTTTTTGGACAGGGGGCTATAACACCGGGGAGCTGTTTTTT; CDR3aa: CASSFWTGGYNTGELFF
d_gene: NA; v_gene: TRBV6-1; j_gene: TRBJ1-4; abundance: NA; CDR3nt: TGTGCCAGCAGTGAATGGAGGGCGGTGAGTGAAAAACTGTTTTTT; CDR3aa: CASSEWRAVSEKLFF
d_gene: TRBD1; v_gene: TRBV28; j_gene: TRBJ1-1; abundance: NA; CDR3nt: TGTGCCAGCAGTTCCGATCAGGGGGAGACTTTCTTT; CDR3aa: CASSSDQGETFF
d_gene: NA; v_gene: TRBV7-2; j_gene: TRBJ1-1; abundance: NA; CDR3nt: TGTGCCAGCAGCTTAGATTTCTCGGGGACTGAAGCTTTCTTT; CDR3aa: CASSLDFSGTEAFF
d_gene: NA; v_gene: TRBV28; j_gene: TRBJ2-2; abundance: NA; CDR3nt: TGTGCCAGCAGTTTACAGTTCAGAAGCACCGGGGAGCTGTTTTTT; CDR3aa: CASSLQFRSTGELFF
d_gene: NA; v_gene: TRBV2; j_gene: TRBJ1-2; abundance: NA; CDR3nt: TGTGCCAGCAGTACCAGCGACTATGGCTACACCTTC; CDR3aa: CASSTSDYGYTF
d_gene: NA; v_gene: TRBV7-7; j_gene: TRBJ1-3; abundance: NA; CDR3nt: TGTGCTAGCAGCTTAGGGACAACCGACACCATATATTTT; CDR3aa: CASSLGTTDTIYF
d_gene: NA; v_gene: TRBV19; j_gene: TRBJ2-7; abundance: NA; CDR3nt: TGTGCCAGTAGTATGGGATCGGACCGAGGGTACTACGAGCAGTACTTC; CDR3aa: CASSMGSDRGYYEQYF
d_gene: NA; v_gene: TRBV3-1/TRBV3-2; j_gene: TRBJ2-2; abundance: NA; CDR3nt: TGTGCCAGCAGCCAAGCAGGATCGAACACCGGGGAGCTGTTTTTT; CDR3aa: CASSQAGSNTGELFF
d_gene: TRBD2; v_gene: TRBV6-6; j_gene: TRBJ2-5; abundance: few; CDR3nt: TGTGCCAGCAGTCCCGGGGGGGCATGGGAGACCCAGTACTTC; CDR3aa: CASSPGGAWETQYF
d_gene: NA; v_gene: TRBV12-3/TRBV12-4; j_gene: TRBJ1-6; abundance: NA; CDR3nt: TGTGCCAGCAGTTTAAATCCTGAGGCGCCCCTCCACTTT; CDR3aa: CASSLNPEAPLHF
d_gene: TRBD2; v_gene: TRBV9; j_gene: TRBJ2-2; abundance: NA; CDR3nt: TGTGCCAGCAGCGTATTTAGCGGGGGGCCGAACACCGGGGAGCTGTTTTTT; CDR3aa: CASSVFSGGPNTGELFF
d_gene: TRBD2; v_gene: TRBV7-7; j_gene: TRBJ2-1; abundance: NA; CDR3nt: TGTGCTAGCAGCAGTCTAGCGGGGGGGCGATATGAGCAGTTCTTC; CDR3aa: CASSSLAGGRYEQFF
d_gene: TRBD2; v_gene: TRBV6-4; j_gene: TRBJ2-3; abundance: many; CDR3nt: TGTGCCAGCAGTAAGAGAAGCGGGGTCAGCACAGATACGCAGTATTTT; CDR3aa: CASSKRSGVSTDTQYF
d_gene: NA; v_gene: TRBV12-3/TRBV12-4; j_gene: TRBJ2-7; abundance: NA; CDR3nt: TGTGCCAGCAGTCCTTCTTCCTACGAGCAGTACTTC; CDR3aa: CASSPSSYEQYF
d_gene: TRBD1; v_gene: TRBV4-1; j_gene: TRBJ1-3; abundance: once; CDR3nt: TGCGCCAGCAGCCAAGATCTCGGACGGGACAGGGGAAACACCATATATTTT; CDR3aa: CASSQDLGRDRGNTIYF
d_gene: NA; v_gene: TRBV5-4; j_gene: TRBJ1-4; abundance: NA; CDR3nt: TGTGCCAGCAGTTCCCAGGGGGAAAAACTGTTTTTT; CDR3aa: CASSSQGEKLFF
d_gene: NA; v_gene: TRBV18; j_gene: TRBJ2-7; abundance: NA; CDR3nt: TGTGCCAGCTCACCAACAGGGACAAGTTACGAGCAGTACTTC; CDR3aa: CASSPTGTSYEQYF
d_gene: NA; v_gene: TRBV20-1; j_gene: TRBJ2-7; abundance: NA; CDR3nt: TGCAGTTCCAGGGGCTACGAGCAGTACTTC; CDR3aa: CSSRGYEQYF
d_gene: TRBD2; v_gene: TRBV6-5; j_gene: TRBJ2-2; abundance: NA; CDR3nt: TGTGCCAGCAGTTACTCGAGGCGGGGGGACACCGGGGAGCTGTTTTTT; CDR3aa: CASSYSRRGDTGELFF
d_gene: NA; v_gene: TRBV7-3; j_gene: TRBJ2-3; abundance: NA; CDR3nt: TGTGCCAGCAGCTTAAATTCCCTTCGTATCGATACGCAGTATTTT; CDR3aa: CASSLNSLRIDTQYF
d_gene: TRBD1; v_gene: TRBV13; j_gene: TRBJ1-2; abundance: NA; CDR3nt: TGTGCCAGCAGGTCAGGACAGGGCCCGGGAAACTATGGCTACACCTTC; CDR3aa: CASRSGQGPGNYGYTF
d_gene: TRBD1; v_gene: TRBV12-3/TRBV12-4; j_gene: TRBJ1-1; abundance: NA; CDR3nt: TGTGCCAGCAGTCCGTCGCCGGGACAGGTCCCGCGTTTT; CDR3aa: CASSPSPGQVPRF
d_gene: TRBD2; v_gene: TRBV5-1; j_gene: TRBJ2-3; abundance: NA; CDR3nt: TGCGCCAGCAGCAGCGGGGACTCCAGATTCACAGATACGCAGTATTTT; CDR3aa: CASSSGDSRFTDTQYF